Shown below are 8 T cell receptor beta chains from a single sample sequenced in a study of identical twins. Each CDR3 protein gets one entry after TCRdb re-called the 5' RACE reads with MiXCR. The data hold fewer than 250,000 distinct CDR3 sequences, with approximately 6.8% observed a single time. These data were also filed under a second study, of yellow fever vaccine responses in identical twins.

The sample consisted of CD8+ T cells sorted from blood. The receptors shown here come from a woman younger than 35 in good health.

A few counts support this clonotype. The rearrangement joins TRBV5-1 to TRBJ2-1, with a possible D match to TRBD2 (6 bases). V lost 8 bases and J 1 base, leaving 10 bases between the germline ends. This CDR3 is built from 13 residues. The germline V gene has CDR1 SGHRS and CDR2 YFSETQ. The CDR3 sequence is CASYAGSYNEQFF. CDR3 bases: TGCGCCAGTTATGCGGGATCCTACAATGAGCAGTTCTTC. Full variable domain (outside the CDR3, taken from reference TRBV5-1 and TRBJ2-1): KAGVTQTPRYLIKTRGQQVTLSCSPISGHRSVSWYQQTPGQGLQFLFEYFSETQRNKGNFPGRFSGRQFSNSRSEMNVSTLELGDSALYLCASYAGSYNEQFFGPGTRLTVL.

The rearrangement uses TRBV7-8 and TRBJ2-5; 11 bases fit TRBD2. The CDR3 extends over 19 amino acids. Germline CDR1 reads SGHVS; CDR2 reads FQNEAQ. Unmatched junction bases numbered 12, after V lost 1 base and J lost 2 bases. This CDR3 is CASSLVYLAGGEVQETQYF. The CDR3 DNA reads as TGTGCCAGCAGCTTAGTTTATCTAGCGGGGGGCGAAGTACAAGAGACCCAGTACTTC.

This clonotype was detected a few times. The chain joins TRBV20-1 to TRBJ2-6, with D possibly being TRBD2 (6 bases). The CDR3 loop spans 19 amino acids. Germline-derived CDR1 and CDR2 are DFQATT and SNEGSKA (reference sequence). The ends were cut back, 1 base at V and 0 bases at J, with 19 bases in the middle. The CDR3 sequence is CSARGERVTPLSGANVLTF. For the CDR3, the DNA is TGCAGTGCTAGAGGGGAGCGGGTGACGCCGCTCTCTGGGGCCAACGTCCTGACTTTC.

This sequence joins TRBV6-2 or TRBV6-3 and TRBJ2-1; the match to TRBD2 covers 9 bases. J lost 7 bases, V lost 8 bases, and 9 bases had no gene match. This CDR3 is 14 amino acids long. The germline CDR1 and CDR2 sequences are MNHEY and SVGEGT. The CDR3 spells CASQRGAEGNEQFF. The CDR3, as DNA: TGTGCCAGCCAGCGGGGGGCGGAGGGGAATGAGCAGTTCTTC.

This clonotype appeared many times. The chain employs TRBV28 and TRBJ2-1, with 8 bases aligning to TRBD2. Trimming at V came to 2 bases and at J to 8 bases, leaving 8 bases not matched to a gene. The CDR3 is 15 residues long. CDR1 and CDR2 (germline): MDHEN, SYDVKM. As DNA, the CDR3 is TGTGCCAGCAGTTTAGTGGCTAGCGGGTATTATGAGCAGTTCTTC. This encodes CASSLVASGYYEQFF. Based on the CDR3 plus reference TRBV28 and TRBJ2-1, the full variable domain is DVKVTQSSRYLVKRTGEKVFLECVQDMDHENMFWYRQDPGLGLRLIYFSYDVKMKEKGDIPEGYSVSREKKERFSLILESASTNQTSMYLCASSLVASGYYEQFFGPGTRLTVL.

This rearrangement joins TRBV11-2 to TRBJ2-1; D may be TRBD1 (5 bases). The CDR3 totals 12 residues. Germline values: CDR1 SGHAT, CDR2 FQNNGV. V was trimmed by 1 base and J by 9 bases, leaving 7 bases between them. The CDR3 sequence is CASSLGQLEQFF. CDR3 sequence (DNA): TGTGCCAGCAGCTTAGGACAGCTTGAGCAGTTCTTC.

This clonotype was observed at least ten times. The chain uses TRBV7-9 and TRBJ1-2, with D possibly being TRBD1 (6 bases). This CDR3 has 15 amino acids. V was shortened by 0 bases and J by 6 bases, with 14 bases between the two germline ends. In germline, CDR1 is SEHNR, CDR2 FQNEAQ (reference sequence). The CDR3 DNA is TGTGCCAGCAGCTTAGCGGGCAGGGGAGGCGATGGCTACACCTTC. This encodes CASSLAGRGGDGYTF.

The CDR3 protein is CASSGGAREPHEQYF. The CDR3 DNA sequence: TGTGCCAGCAGTGGAGGGGCCCGGGAGCCACACGAGCAGTACTTC. The chain has TRBV2 and TRBJ2-7, with a weak D call TRBD2 (6 bases). The V gene lost 4 bases and the J gene lost 5 bases, with 18 bases spanning the gap. Per germline, CDR1 SNHLY and CDR2 FYNNEI. This CDR3 has 15 residues.